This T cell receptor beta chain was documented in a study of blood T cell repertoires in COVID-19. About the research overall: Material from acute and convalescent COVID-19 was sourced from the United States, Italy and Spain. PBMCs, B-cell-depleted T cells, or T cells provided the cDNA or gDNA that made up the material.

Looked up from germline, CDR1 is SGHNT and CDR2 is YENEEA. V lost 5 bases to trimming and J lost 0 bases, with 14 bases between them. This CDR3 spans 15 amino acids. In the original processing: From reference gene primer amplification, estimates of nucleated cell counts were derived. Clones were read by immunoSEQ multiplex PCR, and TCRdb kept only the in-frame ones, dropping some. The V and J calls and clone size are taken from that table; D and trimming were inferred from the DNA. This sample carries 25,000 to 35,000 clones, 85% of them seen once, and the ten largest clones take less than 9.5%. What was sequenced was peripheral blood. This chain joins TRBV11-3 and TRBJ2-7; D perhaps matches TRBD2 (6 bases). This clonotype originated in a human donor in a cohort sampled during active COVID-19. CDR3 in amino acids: CASSATSSSSYEQYF. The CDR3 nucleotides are TGTGCCAGCAGCGCTACTAGCTCTAGCTCCTACGAGCAGTACTTC.